What follows are 22 T cell receptor beta chains derived from one specimen sequenced in a study of regulatory T cells in long-lasting Graves disease. Time point here: newly diagnosed GD, antithyroid drugs for less than 3 months. The TCR library used RNA extracted from PBMCs. Building of the TCR beta libraries involved iRepertoire HTBI primers and Arm-PCR of CDR3 regions. TCRdb passed the multiplex PCR reads through MiXCR, listing each CDR3 protein once. The repertoire holds about 530,000 distinct CDR3 sequences, 15% to 20% seen once, with roughly 25% in the top ten. In addition, the sample was reused for a study of T cells in Graves' hyperthyroidism and ophthalmopathy.

Here the sequenced sample was peripheral blood mononuclear cells (PBMCs), taken at new diagnosis, from a patient treated with antithyroid drugs. The receptor source for this set is a woman aged 40-65 years with Graves disease.

The table lists this clonotype with a few counts. The chain uses TRBV4-2 and TRBJ2-3; no reliable D call. There are 15 residues in the CDR3. Germline V CDR1 and CDR2: LGHNA, YNFKEQ. V lost 7 bases and J lost 3, with 17 bases in between. CDR3 in amino acids: CASTPSPSVTDTQYF. As DNA, the CDR3 is TGTGCCAGCACCCCAAGTCCTAGTGTGACAGATACGCAGTATTTT.

At least ten counts were recorded for this clonotype. This chain links TRBV6-1 with TRBJ1-2; no reliable D call. Between the trimmed V and J ends, which lost 6 bases and 3 bases, there was a span of 14 bases. This CDR3 comprises 14 residues. Looked up from germline, CDR1 is MNHNS and CDR2 is SASEGT. The CDR3 coding sequence is TGTGCCAGCAGCAAGTTCGGTGACTACTATGGCTACACCTTC. It is translated as CASSKFGDYYGYTF.

The DNA for the CDR3 is TGTGCCAGCAGCGATCGGCAAGAGACCCAGTACTTC. Translating gives CASSDRQETQYF. The genes are TRBV2 and TRBJ2-5; no clear D. The germline V gene encodes CDR1 SNHLY and CDR2 FYNNEI. The CDR3 extends over 12 amino acids. The V and J ends lost 6 bases and 2 bases respectively, with 7 bases between them.

Notes on this clonotype: A much larger clonotype is one base distant, so this may be a read error. This sequence joins TRBV2 and TRBJ2-1, with TRBD2 matching over 9 bases. From germline, CDR1 is SNHLY and CDR2 FYNNEI. The CDR3 runs to 13 residues. V gave up 6 bases and J gave up 10 bases; unmatched junction bases: 7. CDR3 sequence: CASSSSGGREQFF. The CDR3 nucleotides read TGTGCCAGCAGCTCCAGCGGGGGGAGAGAGCAGTTCTTC. Combining the CDR3 with reference TRBV2 and TRBJ2-1 gives the whole variable domain EPEVTQTPSHQVTQMGQEVILRCVPISNHLYFYWYRQILGQKVEFLVSFYNNEISEKSEIFDDQFSVERPDGSNFTLKIRSTKLEDSAMYFCASSSSGGREQFFGPGTRLTVL.

This clonotype was observed many times. The gene calls are TRBV4-1 and TRBJ2-7, with no clear D. CDR3 length: 12 residues. Trimming removed 2 bases from V and 6 bases from J, with 8 bases in between. Germline lookup yields CDR1 MGHRA and CDR2 YSYEKL. The CDR3 spells CASSQPRGEQYF. The CDR3 coding sequence is TGCGCCAGCAGCCAACCCCGCGGCGAGCAGTACTTC.

The CDR3 reads CATGLGEQYF. Here the CDR3 DNA reads TGTGCCACCGGACTTGGGGAGCAGTACTTC. This chain joins TRBV6-1 and TRBJ2-7; a possible D gene is TRBD2 (5 bases). This CDR3 is built from 10 residues. The germline V gene encodes CDR1 MNHNS and CDR2 SASEGT. The ends were cut back, 10 bases at V and 7 bases at J, with 11 bases in the middle.

In this sample, this clonotype turned up many times. This chain joins TRBV18 and TRBJ1-2; 7 bases agree with TRBD1. The CDR3 is 13 residues long. After removal of 6 bases from V and 6 bases from J, the junction contained 7 bases not matched to a gene. CDR1 and CDR2 from the germline V gene are KGHSH and LQKENI. The CDR3 protein is CASSKGGGNGYTF. CDR3 nucleotide sequence: TGTGCCAGCTCCAAGGGAGGGGGCAATGGCTACACCTTC.

The sample holds many counts of this clonotype. Here the CDR3 reads CASSRGGLNTEAFF. The CDR3 region has the DNA TGTGCCAGCTCGAGGGGGGGACTAAACACTGAAGCTTTCTTT. J is TRBJ1-1 and V is TRBV6-1; TRBD1 might be the D (6 bases). The V gene's germline CDR1 is MNHNS and CDR2 SASEGT. CDR3 size: 14 residues. V shed 8 bases and J shed 2 bases, with 15 bases lying between them.

This clonotype was seen many times. This rearrangement joins TRBV3-1 to TRBJ2-1; no firm D call. This CDR3 spans 13 amino acids. Germline V gene data show CDR1 as LGHDT and CDR2 as YNNKEL (reference sequence). V lost 1 base and J lost 10, with 11 bases in between. The CDR3 spells CASSQVSGWEQFF. The CDR3 coding sequence is TGTGCCAGCAGCCAAGTCTCCGGATGGGAGCAGTTCTTC.

This clonotype was picked up many times. V and J are TRBV28 and TRBJ1-2, with D perhaps TRBD1 (5 bases). Deletions cut 8 bases from V and 2 bases from J, with 9 bases between. The CDR3 sequence is 12 residues long. Germline V lookup: CDR1 MDHEN, CDR2 SYDVKM. In DNA form, the CDR3 reads TGTGCCAGCGATGAGGGGAACTATGGCTACACCTTC. Its translation is CASDEGNYGYTF.

This clonotype was seen only a few times. Mismatch with germline at one junction end may stem from a read error. The chain carries TRBV7-2 and TRBJ2-5, with D unclear. CDR3 length: 15 amino acids. Germline assignment: CDR1 SGHTA and CDR2 FQGNSA. The CDR3 spells CASGLSASFQETQYF. CDR3 in DNA: TGTGCCAGCGGCTTATCGGCCAGCTTCCAAGAGACCCAGTACTTC.

A note on this clonotype: A far more abundant clone sits one base away, making this likely a read error. The V gene is TRBV2, the J gene TRBJ2-3; possible D gene TRBD1, 5 bases. Judging by the DNA end, TRBJ2-7 fits better; the J call may be wrong. The CDR3 runs 13 residues. From germline, CDR1 is SNHLY and CDR2 FYNNEI. The CDR3 is CASNSGFYNEQYF. The CDR3 bases are TGTGCCAGCAACTCAGGGTTTTACAATGAGCAGTACTTC.

This clonotype was observed a handful of times. This chain connects TRBV7-9 to TRBJ1-1; 8 nucleotides match TRBD1. This CDR3 has 18 amino acids. In germline, CDR1 is SEHNR, CDR2 FQNEAQ (reference sequence). V lost 6 bases to trimming and J lost 0 bases; unmatched junction nucleotides: 15. The CDR3 DNA is TGTGCCAGCAGAGACCTCAGGACAGGGACGAACATGAACACTGAAGCTTTCTTT. Translated, it gives CASRDLRTGTNMNTEAFF.

This clonotype was seen only once. This may arise from a read error, as a much more abundant clone is one base away. The chain uses TRBV27 and TRBJ2-1; the D gene is possibly TRBD1 (6 bases). Germline loops: CDR1 MNHEY, CDR2 SMNVEV (reference sequence). The CDR3 contains 16 residues. The ends were cut back, 4 bases at V and 6 bases at J, with 19 bases in the middle. This chain's CDR3 is CASSSQGTLPCNEQFF. CDR3 bases: TGTGCCAGCAGTTCGCAAGGGACACTGCCATGCAATGAGCAGTTCTTC.

This chain uses TRBV27 with TRBJ2-2, with a tentative D call TRBD2 (6 bases). Germline V lookup: CDR1 MNHEY, CDR2 SMNVEV (reference sequence). CDR3 length equals 15 residues. V lost 6 bases and J 5 bases, leaving 16 bases between the germline ends. In DNA, the CDR3 is TGTGCCAGCAGCACCGGGGCTGGGGGGACCGGGGAGCTGTTTTTT. Translating it yields CASSTGAGGTGELFF.

There are many counts of this clonotype. The rearrangement uses TRBV30 and TRBJ2-1, with a weak D call TRBD1 (5 bases). The CDR3 runs to 15 residues. V dropped 4 bases and J dropped 2 bases, with 15 bases sitting between them. Per germline, CDR1 GTSNPN and CDR2 SVGIG (reference sequence). CDR3 loop: CAWTWAGYPYNEQFF. Written as DNA, the CDR3 is TGTGCCTGGACCTGGGCAGGGTACCCCTACAATGAGCAGTTCTTC.

This clonotype was picked up a small number of times. The V and J genes are TRBV27 and TRBJ2-7, with 8 bases identical to TRBD2. Germline CDR1 is MNHEY and CDR2 is SMNVEV (reference sequence). J gave up 1 base and V 6 bases, and 5 bases lay outside the gene matches. This CDR3 region has 14 residues. The CDR3 loop is CASRRRGGSYEQYF. The CDR3 bases are TGTGCCAGCAGGCGACGGGGGGGATCCTACGAGCAGTACTTC.

This clonotype was recorded many times. The gene calls are TRBV12-5 and TRBJ2-3; 11 bases line up with TRBD2. The V and J ends lost 3 bases and 6 bases, in that order; junction bases with no gene match: 8. CDR3 size: 16 residues. Germline lookup yields CDR1 LGHNT and CDR2 FRNRAP. As DNA, the CDR3 is TGTGCTAGTGGTTTCCCAACTAGCGGGGGAAAGGATACGCAGTATTTT. This translates into CASGFPTSGGKDTQYF.

This clonotype was found many times. V and J are TRBV5-1 and TRBJ1-4, with 10 nucleotides matching TRBD1. Trimming at V came to 3 bases and at J to 8 bases, leaving 1 base not matched to a gene. Germline V lookup: CDR1 SGHRS, CDR2 YFSETQ. The CDR3 is 13 residues long. The CDR3: CASSSDRGEKLFF. Here the CDR3 DNA reads TGCGCCAGCAGCTCGGACAGGGGGGAAAAACTGTTTTTT. Full variable domain (rest looked up from reference TRBV5-1 and TRBJ1-4): KAGVTQTPRYLIKTRGQQVTLSCSPISGHRSVSWYQQTPGQGLQFLFEYFSETQRNKGNFPGRFSGRQFSNSRSEMNVSTLELGDSALYLCASSSDRGEKLFFGSGTQLSVL.

This clonotype was seen only a few times. The genes are TRBV20-1 and TRBJ2-7, with 10 bases fitting TRBD1. There are 14 residues in the CDR3. J was trimmed by 1 base and V by 2 bases; bases with no gene match: 2. Looked up from germline, CDR1 is DFQATT and CDR2 is SNEGSKA (reference sequence). CDR3 in DNA: TGCAGTGCTAGAAAGGGACAGGGGTCCTACGAGCAGTACTTC. Translated, it gives CSARKGQGSYEQYF.

The table lists this clonotype with a few counts. The V and J genes are TRBV7-9 and TRBJ1-1; D gene uncertain. Germline V CDR1 and CDR2: SEHNR, FQNEAQ (reference sequence). The CDR3 contains 13 residues. Trimming cost V 1 base and J 11 bases, with 14 bases left between them. The CDR3 coding sequence is TGTGCCAGCAGCTTAGGGGGTCTCGAGGAGGCTTTCTTT. Protein sequence: CASSLGGLEEAFF.

This clonotype has a count of ten or more. V is TRBV2 and J is TRBJ1-4, with 9 bases fitting TRBD1. This CDR3 region has 14 residues. The V segment lost 6 bases and the J segment 11 bases; nucleotides outside the gene matches: 10. The germline V gene has CDR1 SNHLY and CDR2 FYNNEI. The CDR3 DNA follows: TGTGCCAGCAGGCCACAGGGGGCCGTTCAGAAACTGTTTTTT. Encoded protein: CASRPQGAVQKLFF.